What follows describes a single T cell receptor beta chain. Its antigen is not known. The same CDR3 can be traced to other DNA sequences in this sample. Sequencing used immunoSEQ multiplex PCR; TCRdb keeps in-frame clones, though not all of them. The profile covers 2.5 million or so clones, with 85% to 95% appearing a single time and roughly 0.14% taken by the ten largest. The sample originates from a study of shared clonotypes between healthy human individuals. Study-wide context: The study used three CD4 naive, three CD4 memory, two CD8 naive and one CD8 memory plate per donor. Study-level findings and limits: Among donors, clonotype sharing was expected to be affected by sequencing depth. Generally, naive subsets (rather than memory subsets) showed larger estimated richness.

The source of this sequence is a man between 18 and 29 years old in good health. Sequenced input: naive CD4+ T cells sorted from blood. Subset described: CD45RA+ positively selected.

The CDR3: CSVVGGLETQYF. The CDR3 coding sequence is TGCAGCGTTGTTGGGGGCTTAGAGACCCAGTACTTC. The chain uses TRBV29-1 and TRBJ2-5, with a weak D call TRBD1 (6 bases). From germline, CDR1 is SQVTM and CDR2 ANQGSEA. The CDR3 extends over 12 amino acids. Trimming stripped 4 bases from V and 4 bases from J, with 10 bases between.